This T cell receptor (beta chain) was recorded in a study of blood T cell repertoires in COVID-19. Study information: From the United States, Italy and Spain came samples of acute and convalescent COVID-19.

Looked up from germline, CDR1 is MGHRA and CDR2 is YSYEKL. V shed 2 bases and J 7 bases; nucleotides not matched to a gene: 3. This CDR3 is 14 amino acids long. Clones were read by immunoSEQ multiplex PCR, and TCRdb kept only the in-frame ones, dropping some. Of about 60,000 clones in the sample, 75% to 90% are singletons; the top ten hold under 9.5%. The source of this sequence is a human donor with active COVID-19. The donor label of this sample is uncertain. The chain uses TRBV4-1 and TRBJ2-2; 8 bases are shared with TRBD2. The sequencing sample was made of peripheral blood. The CDR3 sequence: CASSQPGGVGELFF. In DNA form, the CDR3 reads TGCGCCAGCAGCCAACCCGGGGGGGTCGGGGAGCTGTTTTTT.